A single sample gave rise to the 8 T cell receptor beta chains below, sequenced in a study of T cells expressing NK-cell markers (dated by TCRdb to about 2020). Libraries were built with 5' RACE. TCRdb shows the sequencer as Illumina HiSeq 2000. Reprocessed by TCRdb, the reads give a single entry per CDR3 protein sequence, without DNA. The sample's table covers about 5,000 distinct CDR3 sequences. Over 12% of the sample goes to the ten largest clones. Sequencing was done on a sample of blood T cells: a sorted CD56 or NKG2C T cell subset, CD4+ or CD8+ T cells, or bulk PBMC T cells (not recorded which). The source of these receptors is a man aged 18-30 years in good health. Donor details come from another sample of the same person, matched by shared clones.

This clonotype is called medium-sized based on its frequency. This chain connects TRBV7-9 to TRBJ1-1; checking the TCRdb D call of TRBD1 is not possible without DNA. Germline CDR1 reads SEHNR; CDR2 reads FQNEAQ (reference sequence). The CDR3 extends over 13 amino acids. The CDR3 region is CASSLGFPAEAFF.

The chain's CDR3 is CASSRDGGLSNQPQHF. The gene calls are TRBV7-2 and TRBJ1-5; TCRdb calls TRBD1, which cannot be checked without DNA. Germline V lookup: CDR1 SGHTA, CDR2 FQGNSA. The CDR3 loop spans 16 amino acids.

The V call is TRBV7-9, the J call TRBJ2-1; TCRdb names TRBD2, which stays unverified in the absence of DNA. CDR1 is SEHNR, CDR2 FQNEAQ, per germline (reference sequence). CDR3 length: 15 residues. CDR3 sequence reads: CASSLGGRNYNEQFF.

Judged by frequency, this clonotype is medium-sized. The genes are TRBV29-1 and TRBJ2-3. The CDR3 has 13 amino acids. CDR1 and CDR2 (germline): SQVTM, ANQGSEA. The CDR3 loop is CSVAGGAADTQYF.

The chain joins TRBV20-1 to TRBJ1-2. The CDR3 is 11 amino acids. Germline loops: CDR1 DFQATT, CDR2 SNEGSKA (reference sequence). This CDR3 reads CSARDLYGYTF.

Measured by frequency, this clonotype is medium-sized. CDR3 loop: CATSRDGGNRQETQYF. This chain joins TRBV15 and TRBJ2-5. The CDR3 is 16 residues long. Germline values: CDR1 LNHNV, CDR2 YYDKDF (reference sequence).

This clonotype is medium-sized by frequency. The V gene is TRBV28, the J gene TRBJ2-1; TCRdb's assignment of TRBD1 cannot be checked, as there is no DNA. This CDR3 region has 16 residues. From germline, CDR1 is MDHEN and CDR2 SYDVKM. CDR3 amino acids: CASSSPGSSSYNEQFF. Looking up the rest from reference TRBV28 and TRBJ2-1 gives the full variable domain: DVKVTQSSRYLVKRTGEKVFLECVQDMDHENMFWYRQDPGLGLRLIYFSYDVKMKEKGDIPEGYSVSREKKERFSLILESASTNQTSMYLCASSSPGSSSYNEQFFGPGTRLTVL.

The V gene is TRBV24-1, the J gene TRBJ2-3; no DNA is available, so the TRBD1 call from TCRdb remains unchecked. CDR3 length: 14 amino acids. Germline V gene sequence: CDR1 KGHDR, CDR2 SFDVKD. This CDR3 is CATSDPTTGPTQYF.